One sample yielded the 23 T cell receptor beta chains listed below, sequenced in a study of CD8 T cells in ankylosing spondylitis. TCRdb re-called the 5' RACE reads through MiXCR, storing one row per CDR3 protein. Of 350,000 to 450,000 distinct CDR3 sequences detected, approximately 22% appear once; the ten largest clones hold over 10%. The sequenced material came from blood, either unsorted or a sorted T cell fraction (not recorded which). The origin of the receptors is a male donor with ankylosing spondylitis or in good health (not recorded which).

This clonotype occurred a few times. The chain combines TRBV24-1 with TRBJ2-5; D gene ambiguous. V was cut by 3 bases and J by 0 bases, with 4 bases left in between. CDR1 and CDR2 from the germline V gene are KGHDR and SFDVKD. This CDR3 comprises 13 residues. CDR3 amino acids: CATSDGYQETQYF. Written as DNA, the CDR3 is TGTGCCACCAGTGATGGGTACCAAGAGACCCAGTACTTC.

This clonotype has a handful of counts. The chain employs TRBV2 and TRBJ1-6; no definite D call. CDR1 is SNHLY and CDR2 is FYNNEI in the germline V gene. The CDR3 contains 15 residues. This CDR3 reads CAQRSSSSWNSPLHF. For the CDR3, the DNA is TGTGCTCAGCGGTCCAGTTCTTCATGGAATTCACCCCTCCACTTT.

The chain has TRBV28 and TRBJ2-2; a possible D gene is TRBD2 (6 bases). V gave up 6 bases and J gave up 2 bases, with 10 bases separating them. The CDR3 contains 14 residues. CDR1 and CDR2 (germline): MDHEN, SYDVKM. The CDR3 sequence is CASRRDSNTGELFF. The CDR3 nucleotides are TGTGCCAGCAGACGGGACTCTAACACCGGGGAGCTGTTTTTT.

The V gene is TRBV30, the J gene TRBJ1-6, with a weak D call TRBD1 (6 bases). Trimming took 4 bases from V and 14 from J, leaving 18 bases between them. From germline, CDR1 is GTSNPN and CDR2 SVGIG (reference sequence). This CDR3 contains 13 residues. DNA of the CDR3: TGTGCCTGGACCTCGGGGGGCAGGTGGACCCTCCACTTT. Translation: CAWTSGGRWTLHF.

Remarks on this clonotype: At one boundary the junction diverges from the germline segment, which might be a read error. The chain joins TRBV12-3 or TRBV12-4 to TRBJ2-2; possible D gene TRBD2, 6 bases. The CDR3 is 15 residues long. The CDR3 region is CASGFMEGGRSGLFF. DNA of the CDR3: TGTGCCAGCGGTTTCATGGAGGGAGGACGGTCGGGGCTGTTTTTT.

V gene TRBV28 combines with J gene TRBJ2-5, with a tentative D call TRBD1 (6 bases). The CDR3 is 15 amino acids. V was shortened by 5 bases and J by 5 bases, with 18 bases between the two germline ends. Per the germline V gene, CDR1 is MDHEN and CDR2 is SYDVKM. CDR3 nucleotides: TGTGCCAGCAGTCCCACCTGGACAGTCGGGGAGACCCAGTACTTC. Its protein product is CASSPTWTVGETQYF. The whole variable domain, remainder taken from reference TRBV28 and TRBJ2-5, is DVKVTQSSRYLVKRTGEKVFLECVQDMDHENMFWYRQDPGLGLRLIYFSYDVKMKEKGDIPEGYSVSREKKERFSLILESASTNQTSMYLCASSPTWTVGETQYFGPGTRLLVL.

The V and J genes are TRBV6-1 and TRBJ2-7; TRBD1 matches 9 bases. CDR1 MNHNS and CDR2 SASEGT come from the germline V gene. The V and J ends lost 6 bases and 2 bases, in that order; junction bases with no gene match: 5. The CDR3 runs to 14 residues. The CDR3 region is CASRGDRVPYEQYF. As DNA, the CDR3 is TGTGCCAGCAGGGGGGACAGGGTCCCCTACGAGCAGTACTTC.

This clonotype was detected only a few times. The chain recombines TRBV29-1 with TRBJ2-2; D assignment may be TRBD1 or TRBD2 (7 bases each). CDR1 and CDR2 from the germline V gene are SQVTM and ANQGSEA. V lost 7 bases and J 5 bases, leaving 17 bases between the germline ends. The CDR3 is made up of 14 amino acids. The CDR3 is CSAGGGSGTGELFF. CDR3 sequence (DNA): TGCAGCGCAGGGGGGGGTTCAGGAACCGGGGAGCTGTTTTTT.

The chain's CDR3 is CSVGSGGGETQYF. CDR3 sequence (DNA): TGCAGCGTTGGGTCAGGGGGTGGTGAGACCCAGTACTTC. The chain links TRBV29-1 to TRBJ2-5, with TRBD1 identical over 7 bases. Per germline, CDR1 SQVTM and CDR2 ANQGSEA. V lost 4 bases and J lost 5; bases outside the gene matches: 7. CDR3 size: 13 residues. Filled out from reference TRBV29-1 and TRBJ2-5, the complete variable domain reads SAVISQKPSRDICQRGTSLTIQCQVDSQVTMMFWYRQQPGQSLTLIATANQGSEATYESGFVIDKFPISRPNLTFSTLTVSNMSPEDSSIYLCSVGSGGGETQYFGPGTRLLVL.

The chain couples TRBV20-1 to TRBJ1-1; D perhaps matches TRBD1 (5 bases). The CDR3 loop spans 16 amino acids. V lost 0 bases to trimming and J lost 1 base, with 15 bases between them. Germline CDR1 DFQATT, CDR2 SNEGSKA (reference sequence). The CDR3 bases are TGCAGTGCTAGAGATTCCCCCTGGGGCCAGAACACTGAAGCTTTCTTT. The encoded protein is CSARDSPWGQNTEAFF.

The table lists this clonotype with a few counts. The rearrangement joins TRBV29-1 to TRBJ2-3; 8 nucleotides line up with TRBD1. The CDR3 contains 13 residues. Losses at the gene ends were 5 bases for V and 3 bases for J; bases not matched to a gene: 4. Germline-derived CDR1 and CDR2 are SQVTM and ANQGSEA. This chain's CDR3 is CSVLTGVTDTQYF. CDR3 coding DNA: TGCAGCGTTCTGACAGGGGTGACAGATACGCAGTATTTT.

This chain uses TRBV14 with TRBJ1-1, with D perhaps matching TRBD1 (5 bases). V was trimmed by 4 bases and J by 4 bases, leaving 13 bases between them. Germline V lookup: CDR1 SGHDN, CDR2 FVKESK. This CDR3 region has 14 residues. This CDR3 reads CASSLRGGGTEAFF. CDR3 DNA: TGTGCCAGCAGCCTGAGAGGCGGGGGCACTGAAGCTTTCTTT.

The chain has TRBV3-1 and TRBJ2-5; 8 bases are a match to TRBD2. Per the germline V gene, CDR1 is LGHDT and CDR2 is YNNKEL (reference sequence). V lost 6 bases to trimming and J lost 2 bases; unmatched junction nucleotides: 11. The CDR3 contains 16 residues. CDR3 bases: TGTGCCAGCAGGAGACTTAGCGGGGTCAATCAAGAGACCCAGTACTTC. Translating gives CASRRLSGVNQETQYF.

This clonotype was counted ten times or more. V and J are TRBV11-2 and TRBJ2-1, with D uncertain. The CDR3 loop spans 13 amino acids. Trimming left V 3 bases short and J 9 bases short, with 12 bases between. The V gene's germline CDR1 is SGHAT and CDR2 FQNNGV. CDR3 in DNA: TGTGCCAGCAGCTTTAGCCCCGTCGCTGAGCAGTTCTTC. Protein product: CASSFSPVAEQFF.

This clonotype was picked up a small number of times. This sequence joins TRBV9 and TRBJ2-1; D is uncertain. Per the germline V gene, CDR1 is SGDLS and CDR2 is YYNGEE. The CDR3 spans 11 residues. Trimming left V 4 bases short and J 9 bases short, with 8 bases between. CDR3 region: CASSKDGEQFF. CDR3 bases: TGTGCCAGCAGCAAAGACGGTGAGCAGTTCTTC.

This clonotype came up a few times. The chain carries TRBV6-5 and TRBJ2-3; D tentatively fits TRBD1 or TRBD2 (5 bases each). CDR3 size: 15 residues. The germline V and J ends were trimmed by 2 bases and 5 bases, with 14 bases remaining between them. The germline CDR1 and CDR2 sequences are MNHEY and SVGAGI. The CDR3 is CASSYPGREGDTQYF. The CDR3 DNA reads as TGTGCCAGCAGTTACCCGGGACGAGAAGGAGATACGCAGTATTTT.

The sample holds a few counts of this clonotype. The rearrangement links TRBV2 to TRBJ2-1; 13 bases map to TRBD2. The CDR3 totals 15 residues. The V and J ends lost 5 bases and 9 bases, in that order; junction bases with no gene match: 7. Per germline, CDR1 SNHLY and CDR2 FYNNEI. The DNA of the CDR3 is TGTGCCAGCAGTCCCCGGACTAGCGGGGGTGTTGAGCAGTTCTTC. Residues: CASSPRTSGGVEQFF. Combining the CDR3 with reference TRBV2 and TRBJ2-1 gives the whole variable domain EPEVTQTPSHQVTQMGQEVILRCVPISNHLYFYWYRQILGQKVEFLVSFYNNEISEKSEIFDDQFSVERPDGSNFTLKIRSTKLEDSAMYFCASSPRTSGGVEQFFGPGTRLTVL.

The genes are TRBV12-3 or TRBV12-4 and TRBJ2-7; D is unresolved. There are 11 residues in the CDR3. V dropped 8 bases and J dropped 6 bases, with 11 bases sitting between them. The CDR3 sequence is CASGWPGEQYF. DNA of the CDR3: TGTGCCAGCGGCTGGCCGGGCGAGCAGTACTTC.

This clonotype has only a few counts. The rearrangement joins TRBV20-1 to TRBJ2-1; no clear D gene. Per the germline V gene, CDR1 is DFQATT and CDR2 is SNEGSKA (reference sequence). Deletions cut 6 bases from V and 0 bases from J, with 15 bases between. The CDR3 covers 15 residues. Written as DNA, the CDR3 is TGCAGTGCAACAGAGGAGCCAAGCTCCTACAATGAGCAGTTCTTC. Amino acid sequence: CSATEEPSSYNEQFF.

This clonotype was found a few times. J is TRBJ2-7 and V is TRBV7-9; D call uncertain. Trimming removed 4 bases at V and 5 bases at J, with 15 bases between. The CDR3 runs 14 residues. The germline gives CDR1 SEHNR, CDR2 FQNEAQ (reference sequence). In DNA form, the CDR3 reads TGTGCCAGCAGCTCCCCCTTTGGCATACACGAGCAGTACTTC. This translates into CASSSPFGIHEQYF.

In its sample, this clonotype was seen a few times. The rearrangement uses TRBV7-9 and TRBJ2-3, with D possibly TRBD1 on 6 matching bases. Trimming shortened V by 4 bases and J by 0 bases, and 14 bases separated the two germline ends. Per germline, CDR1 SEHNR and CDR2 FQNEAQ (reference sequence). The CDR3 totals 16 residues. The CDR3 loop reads CASSSFIRGSTDTQYF. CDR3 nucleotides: TGTGCCAGCAGCTCATTCATCAGGGGTAGCACAGATACGCAGTATTTT.

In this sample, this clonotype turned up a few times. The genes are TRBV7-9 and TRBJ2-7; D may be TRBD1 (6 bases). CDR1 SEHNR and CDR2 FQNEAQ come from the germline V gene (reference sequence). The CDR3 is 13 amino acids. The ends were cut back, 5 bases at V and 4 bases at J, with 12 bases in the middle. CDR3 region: CASSPQDRYEQYF. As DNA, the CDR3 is TGTGCCAGCAGCCCGCAGGACAGATACGAGCAGTACTTC.

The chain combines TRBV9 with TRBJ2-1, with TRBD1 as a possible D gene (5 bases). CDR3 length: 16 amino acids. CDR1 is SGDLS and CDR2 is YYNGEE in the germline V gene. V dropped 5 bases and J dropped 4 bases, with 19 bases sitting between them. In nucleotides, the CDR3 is TGTGCCAGCAGTTCAGCCCCGAGTCAGGGTTACAATGAGCAGTTCTTC. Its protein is CASSSAPSQGYNEQFF.